This TCR delta chain is from a study of fetal and pediatric gammadelta thymocytes (dated by TCRdb to 2022 to 2024). For context, the study as a whole: The bulk gammadelta thymocyte repertoires combined previously published and newly generated, unpublished data and were used to strengthen a single-cell study of gammadelta thymocyte development. The set of bulk gammadelta thymocyte repertoires included roughly ten subjects in total: 3 fetal thymus donors and 7 pediatric thymus donors. Previously published data (refs 27,28) and unpublished data were combined in the bulk gammadelta thymocyte repertoires. Bulk TCR repertoire data were included to raise the number of subjects and reinforce the CDR3 publicity analysis. General findings and caveats noted by the study authors: Compared with post-natal repertoires, fetal gammadelta thymocyte repertoires were previously reported to be enriched for TRDV2, TRGV8 and TRGV9 usage, low N additions and public CDR3s.

The sample was run on an Illumina MiSeq. The paper's data handling went like this. For publicity analysis, the Vgamma9Vdelta2 and nonVgamma9Vdelta2 bulk CDR3 files of each subject were merged into one combined repertoire per subject. CDR3 publicity was given a score from 0 to 19 by checking each amino acid sequence across 9 single-cell datasets and 10 bulk repertoires with base R and dplyr. Via CATT, TCRdb reprocessed the public reads, and rows with identical DNA were then joined. The V and J calls come from TCRdb's annotation, not from the publication. This sample comprises some 600 delta-chain clones, around 34% of them detected only once. 20% of the sample belongs to the ten largest clones. From the cysteine through the phenylalanine, the CDR3 covers 14 amino acids. Only the CDR3 part of the read is kept: 42 bases, read in frame from the first base. Unmatched junction bases come to 1, with V trimmed by 0 bases and J by 4 bases. The germline V gene yields GEAIGNYY for CDR1 and EKD for CDR2.

For staining, thymocytes received Zombie NIR viability dye along with antibodies against CD3 (UCHT1), TCRgammadelta (11F2), TCRVgamma9 (IMMU360) and TCRVdelta2 (IMMU389). Bulk TRD and TRG CDR3 repertoires were generated separately from sorted Vgamma9Vdelta2 and nonVgamma9Vdelta2 gammadelta thymocytes of human fetal and pediatric thymuses. In Belgium, pediatric thymus tissue was obtained from children undergoing cardiac surgery. The pediatric thymus donors in the study ranged in age from roughly 1 to 11 years. Thymic cell suspensions were prepared from fetal and post-natal thymuses as described previously. CD3+ gammadeltaTCR+ Vgamma9+ Vdelta2+ cells were sorted as Vgamma9Vdelta2 thymocytes. A FACS Aria III cell sorter (BD Biosciences) was used for cell sorting. With respect to this clone: Its antigen remains undetermined. Base-call qualities are not available, and no considerably larger clone is one nucleotide away.

Sample: Vgamma9Vdelta2 gamma-delta T cells from the thymus. The cell subset or site label of this sample denotes: sorted CD3+gammadeltaTCR+Vgamma9+Vdelta2+ thymocytes. This receptor chain uses TRDV2 and TRDJ2; 7 junctional bases match TRDD3. The J gene comes from matching the DNA to germline here; TCRdb lacks it. The source of this sequence is a child who underwent cardiac surgery and was recorded as healthy. The CDR3 amino acid sequence is: CACDTLGETAQLFF. The nucleotide sequence reads TGTGCCTGTGACACCTTGGGGGAGACAGCACAACTCTTCTTT.